Shown below are 5 T cell receptor beta chains from a single sample sequenced in a study of lymphopenia after photon versus proton radiotherapy. The method was immunoSEQ multiplex PCR; TCRdb's version includes in-frame clones alone and lacks a portion of them. The table lists about 20,000 clones, more than 90% of them singletons, with over 1.5% in the top ten. This material consisted of peripheral blood, taken from a patient treated with photon-based radiotherapy. The receptors were sampled from a woman aged 40 to 50 with cholangiocarcinoma.

V is TRBV6-5 and J is TRBJ2-7; D gene uncertain. The CDR3 runs to 13 residues. Looked up from germline, CDR1 is MNHEY and CDR2 is SVGAGI. V lost 6 bases and J lost 2, with 11 bases in between. CDR3 nucleotide sequence: TGTGCCAGCAGCGTCGCAGAGGCCTACGAGCAGTACTTC. Its translation is CASSVAEAYEQYF.

This chain's CDR3 is CASSGRTGGADTQYF. The CDR3 region has the DNA TGTGCCAGCAGTGGACGGACAGGGGGCGCAGATACGCAGTATTTT. The gene calls are TRBV6-1 and TRBJ2-3; TRBD1 matches 11 bases. The CDR3 sequence is 15 residues long. The V gene's germline CDR1 is MNHNS and CDR2 SASEGT. V lost 4 bases, J lost 4 bases, and 4 bases stayed unmatched.

This clone was counted only a few times. The CDR3 spells CASGRQGSGANVLTF. CDR3 bases: TGTGCCAGTGGTCGACAGGGTTCAGGGGCCAACGTCCTGACTTTC. The chain carries TRBV6-5 and TRBJ2-6, with 7 bases matching TRBD1. The CDR3 is 15 residues long. V shed 9 bases and J 4 bases; nucleotides not matched to a gene: 9. Germline-derived CDR1 and CDR2 are MNHEY and SVGAGI.

The chain recombines TRBV18 with TRBJ2-7; D gene unclear. The V end was cut by 0 bases, the J end by 4 bases, with 10 bases between. This CDR3 has 14 amino acids. Germline values: CDR1 KGHSH, CDR2 LQKENI. As DNA, the CDR3 is TGTGCCAGCTCACCACCACACAGCCTATACGAGCAGTACTTC. Translation: CASSPPHSLYEQYF.

The chain couples TRBV5-1 to TRBJ2-3, with TRBD2 matching 7 bases. The V and J ends lost 0 bases and 6 bases, in that order; junction bases with no gene match: 22. The CDR3 consists of 20 residues. The germline V gene encodes CDR1 SGHRS and CDR2 YFSETQ. The CDR3 coding sequence is TGCGCCAGCAGCTTGGGTACCAACCCGAATTTGGCTAGCGGTGGGGATACGCAGTATTTT. Its translation is CASSLGTNPNLASGGDTQYF.